Listed here is a single T cell receptor beta chain. No antigen is known for it. These data are taken from a study of shared clonotypes between healthy human individuals. Broader study findings: On the whole, naive subsets had larger estimated richness than memory subsets had.

Per germline, CDR1 MDHEN and CDR2 SYDVKM. The germline V and J ends were trimmed by 6 bases and 4 bases, with 19 bases remaining between them. The CDR3 sequence is 16 residues long. Recent acute infections and vaccinations were absent in the healthy HIV-negative adult donors. The study separated CD4+ cells into CD45RA+ naive and CD45RA-negative memory subsets. In the authors' workflow: ImmunoSEQ output lacked quality scores and full-length reads, limiting matched filtering. Produced via immunoSEQ multiplex PCR; TCRdb's table is partial and in-frame only. V, J and clone size are taken as reported in that table, and D and trimming were inferred from the DNA itself. The sample records approximately 2,300,000 clones, less than 95% being singletons.

This TCR derives from a man between 18 and 35 years old in good health. Some clones in this sample may be carry-over from other donors' samples. This chain uses TRBV28 with TRBJ1-3, with TRBD1 as a possible D gene (5 bases). Sample: naive CD4+ T cells from PBMCs. Sample subset: CD45RA+ positively selected. The CDR3 DNA reads as TGTGCCAGCAGCTGGGGGGGAGCAGCGACCGGAAACACCATATATTTT. Translating it yields CASSWGGAATGNTIYF.